Below, 17 T cell receptor beta chains from the same sample are listed, as sequenced in a study of immune evolution from preneoplasia to lung adenocarcinoma. Assay: immunoSEQ multiplex PCR; the TCRdb copy retains only in-frame clones and omits some. The sample has fewer than 50,000 clones; less than 85% are singletons. The specimen was FFPE invasive lung adenocarcinoma tissue. The receptors shown here come from a person in their sixties with lung adenocarcinoma.

The rearrangement uses TRBV7-2 and TRBJ2-7; D tentatively fits TRBD1 or TRBD2 (5 bases each). CDR1 SGHTA and CDR2 FQGNSA come from the germline V gene. Trimming left V 1 base short and J 9 bases short, with 10 bases between. CDR3 length: 12 residues. The CDR3 sequence is CASSLDRGGQYF. The CDR3 DNA sequence: TGTGCCAGCAGCTTAGATCGGGGCGGGCAGTACTTC. The full variable domain, with the rest looked up from reference TRBV7-2 and TRBJ2-7, is GAGVSQSPSNKVTEKGKDVELRCDPISGHTALYWYRQSLGQGLEFLIYFQGNSAPDKSGLPSDRFSAERTGGSVSTLTIQRTQQEDSAVYLCASSLDRGGQYFGPGTRLTVT.

This clone was seen more than once but under ten times. The rearrangement uses TRBV5-1 and TRBJ2-3; D is ambiguous. Germline V gives CDR1 SGHRS, CDR2 YFSETQ. This CDR3 has 13 amino acids. Deletions cut 4 bases from V and 6 bases from J, with 12 bases between. The CDR3 region is CASSARVGDTQYF. The CDR3 DNA reads TGCGCCAGCAGCGCACGGGTAGGGGATACGCAGTATTTT.

The chain has TRBV6-5 and TRBJ2-5; 13 bases are a match to TRBD2. The CDR3 extends over 15 amino acids. In germline, CDR1 is MNHEY, CDR2 SVGAGI. Trimming at V came to 6 bases and at J to 5 bases, leaving 6 bases not matched to a gene. CDR3 sequence reads: CASRLAGGPRETQYF. DNA of the CDR3: TGTGCCAGCAGACTAGCGGGAGGGCCGAGGGAGACCCAGTACTTC.

As regards this clone: The junction departs from germline at one end; a sequencing error may be responsible. This sequence joins TRBV11-2 and TRBJ2-7, with D perhaps matching TRBD2 (5 bases). Germline CDR1 is SGHAT and CDR2 is FQNNGV. There are 13 residues in the CDR3. The chain's CDR3 is CASSLGLEYEQYF. CDR3 nucleotide sequence: TGTGCCAGCAGTTTAGGACTTGAGTACGAGCAGTACTTC.

This clone was detected once. The V gene is TRBV13, the J gene TRBJ2-2; D may match TRBD1 or TRBD2 (5 bases each). In germline, CDR1 is PRHDT, CDR2 FYEKMQ (reference sequence). This CDR3 region has 15 residues. Trimming left V 10 bases short and J 3 bases short, with 18 bases between. CDR3 bases: TGTGCCACCCTCCTCCGGGACGGCGACACCGGGGAGCTGTTTTTT. Amino acids: CATLLRDGDTGELFF.

The J gene is TRBJ2-7, the V gene TRBV11-2; TRBD1 agrees at 7 bases. CDR1 and CDR2 (germline): SGHAT, FQNNGV. The CDR3 length is 13 residues. Germline trimming cut 4 bases from V and 6 bases from J; bases unmatched to any gene: 6. CDR3 bases: TGTGCCAGCAGCTACGGACAGGTTGGCGAGCAGTACTTC. Translated: CASSYGQVGEQYF.

The sample holds one count of this clone. The chain is built from TRBV7-2 and TRBJ1-1; D perhaps matches TRBD1 (5 bases). CDR3 length: 14 residues. Trimming removed 5 bases at V and 2 bases at J, with 12 bases between. Germline CDR1 is SGHTA and CDR2 is FQGNSA. The CDR3 nucleotides are TGTGCCAGCAGCCCGGCGGGGACCAACACTGAAGCTTTCTTT. Amino acids: CASSPAGTNTEAFF.

This clone was observed once. V and J are TRBV19 and TRBJ2-7, with D possibly TRBD1 on 5 matching bases. The V end lost 1 base, the J end lost 0 bases, and 7 bases lay between the germline ends. The CDR3 sequence is 14 residues long. CDR1 is LNHDA and CDR2 is SQIVND in the germline V gene (reference sequence). CDR3 in DNA: TGTGCCAGTAGTATAGCCGACAGCTCCTACGAGCAGTACTTC. Translated, it gives CASSIADSSYEQYF.

This clone was counted once. V usage is TRBV7-9 and J usage is TRBJ1-4; D is perhaps TRBD1 (6 bases). The germline V and J ends were trimmed by 0 bases and 7 bases, with 12 bases remaining between them. The CDR3 runs to 15 residues. CDR1 and CDR2 from the germline V gene are SEHNR and FQNEAQ (reference sequence). The CDR3 bases are TGTGCCAGCAGCTTAGCGGGACACCGGGGTGAAAAACTGTTTTTT. Its protein product is CASSLAGHRGEKLFF.

This chain links TRBV5-6 with TRBJ2-7; tentative D call: TRBD1 (6 bases). CDR1 is SGHDT and CDR2 is YYEEEE in the germline V gene. The CDR3 is 14 residues long. The V and J ends lost 7 bases and 2 bases respectively, with 16 bases between them. The CDR3 nucleotides are TGTGCCAGCGCCGAACTAGGGGGACCCTACGAGCAGTACTTC. It translates to CASAELGGPYEQYF. The full variable domain, completed using reference TRBV5-6 and TRBJ2-7, is DAGVTQSPTHLIKTRGQQVTLRCSPKSGHDTVSWYQQALGQGPQFIFQYYEEEERQRGNFPDRFSGHQFPNYSSELNVNALLLGDSALYLCASAELGGPYEQYFGPGTRLTVT.

The genes are TRBV7-9 and TRBJ2-3; D unclear. V dropped 1 base and J dropped 2 bases, with 7 bases sitting between them. CDR1 SEHNR and CDR2 FQNEAQ come from the germline V gene (reference sequence). The CDR3 totals 14 residues. The CDR3 sequence is CASSLGEFTDTQYF. The CDR3 region has the DNA TGTGCCAGCAGCTTAGGGGAATTCACAGATACGCAGTATTTT.

V gene TRBV28 combines with J gene TRBJ2-7, with 7 bases fitting TRBD2. With 7 bases clipped from V and 3 bases from J, the junction kept 6 bases outside the gene matches. The germline V gene has CDR1 MDHEN and CDR2 SYDVKM. The CDR3 loop spans 13 amino acids. CDR3 coding DNA: TGTGCCAGCACTAGCGGCACTGACTACGAGCAGTACTTC. Translated: CASTSGTDYEQYF. Variable domain in full (rest from reference TRBV28 and TRBJ2-7): DVKVTQSSRYLVKRTGEKVFLECVQDMDHENMFWYRQDPGLGLRLIYFSYDVKMKEKGDIPEGYSVSREKKERFSLILESASTNQTSMYLCASTSGTDYEQYFGPGTRLTVT.

V and J are TRBV5-1 and TRBJ2-7, with 11 bases aligning to TRBD1. CDR3 length equals 16 residues. Losses at the gene ends were 4 bases for V and 4 bases for J; bases not matched to a gene: 10. Germline assignment: CDR1 SGHRS and CDR2 YFSETQ. CDR3 nucleotides: TGCGCCAGCAGCCGGGGGACCGGGACAGGGGGTTACGAGCAGTACTTC. Amino acids: CASSRGTGTGGYEQYF.

V gene TRBV7-2 combines with J gene TRBJ2-3; 7 bases line up with TRBD2. Germline-derived CDR1 and CDR2 are SGHTA and FQGNSA. This CDR3 is 18 amino acids long. V gave up 2 bases and J gave up 1 base; unmatched junction bases: 12. CDR3 sequence: CASSLRAGVVPRTDTQYF. In DNA, the CDR3 is TGTGCCAGCAGCTTAAGGGCGGGAGTGGTACCCCGCACAGATACGCAGTATTTT.

This clone has a handful of counts. V gene TRBV6-5 combines with J gene TRBJ1-2; D may be TRBD1 (6 bases). CDR1 and CDR2 (germline): MNHEY, SVGAGI. Trimming took 6 bases from V and 8 from J, leaving 19 bases between them. The CDR3 spans 14 residues. CDR3 in DNA: TGTGCCAGCAGCTCCCCGGGCAGGGGACGGGGCTACACCTTC. Translation: CASSSPGRGRGYTF.

In this sample, this clone turned up a few times. The CDR3 here is CASMGGLEKLFF. In DNA, the CDR3 is TGTGCCAGTATGGGGGGTTTAGAAAAACTGTTTTTT. V usage is TRBV19 and J usage is TRBJ1-4; a weak D match, TRBD1 (5 bases). This CDR3 contains 12 residues. V was shortened by 7 bases and J by 8 bases, with 11 bases between the two germline ends. The germline gives CDR1 LNHDA, CDR2 SQIVND (reference sequence). Variable domain in full (rest from reference TRBV19 and TRBJ1-4): DGGITQSPKYLFRKEGQNVTLSCEQNLNHDAMYWYRQDPGQGLRLIYYSQIVNDFQKGDIAEGYSVSREKKESFPLTVTSAQKNPTAFYLCASMGGLEKLFFGSGTQLSVL.

This chain joins TRBV7-9 and TRBJ2-3; D is possibly TRBD1 or TRBD2 (5 bases each). This CDR3 spans 14 amino acids. Germline CDR1 SEHNR, CDR2 FQNEAQ (reference sequence). Between the trimmed V and J ends, which lost 8 bases and 2 bases, there was a span of 14 bases. CDR3 sequence: CASPGTNFTDTQYF. The CDR3 DNA reads TGTGCCAGCCCCGGGACCAACTTCACAGATACGCAGTATTTT.